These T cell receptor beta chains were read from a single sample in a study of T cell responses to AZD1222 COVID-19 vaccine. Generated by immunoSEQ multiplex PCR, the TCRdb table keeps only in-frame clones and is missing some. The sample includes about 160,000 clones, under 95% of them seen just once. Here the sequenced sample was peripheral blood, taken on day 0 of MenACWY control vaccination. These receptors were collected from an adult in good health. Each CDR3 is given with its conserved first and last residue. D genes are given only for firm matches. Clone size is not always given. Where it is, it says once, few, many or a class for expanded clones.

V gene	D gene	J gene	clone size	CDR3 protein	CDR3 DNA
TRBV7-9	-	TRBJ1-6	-	CASSFGDGNSPLHF	TGTGCCAGCAGCTTCGGGGACGGTAATTCACCCCTCCACTTT
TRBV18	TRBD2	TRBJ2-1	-	CASSRTSGSLSGGEQFF	TGTGCCAGCTCGCGGACTAGCGGGAGCCTCTCGGGGGGTGAGCAGTTCTTC
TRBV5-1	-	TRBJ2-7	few	CASSLAGTYEQYF	TGCGCCAGCAGCTTGGCCGGGACCTACGAGCAGTACTTC
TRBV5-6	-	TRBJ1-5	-	CASSHRSNQPQHF	TGTGCCAGCAGCCACCGATCGAATCAGCCCCAGCATTTT
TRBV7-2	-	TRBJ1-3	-	CASSLRQSQGTIYF	TGTGCCAGCAGCTTACGACAGAGTCAGGGCACCATATATTTT
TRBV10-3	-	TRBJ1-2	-	CAISESQGYGYTF	TGTGCCATCAGTGAGTCCCAGGGGTATGGCTACACCTTC
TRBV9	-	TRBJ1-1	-	CASSVIHRGQNTEAFF	TGTGCCAGCAGCGTCATACACCGGGGCCAGAACACTGAAGCTTTCTTT
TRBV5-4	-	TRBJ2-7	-	CASSQGPAEGIEQYF	TGTGCCAGCAGCCAGGGACCGGCAGAGGGGATCGAGCAGTACTTC
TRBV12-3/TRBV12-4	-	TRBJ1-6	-	CASSSRVNSPLHF	TGTGCCAGCAGTTCGCGGGTCAATTCACCCCTCCACTTT
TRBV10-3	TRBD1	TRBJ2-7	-	CAADRSGVKYF	TGTGCCGCGGACAGGTCCGGAGTAAAGTACTTC
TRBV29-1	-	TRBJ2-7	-	CSVEDQGSYEQYF	TGCAGCGTTGAAGATCAGGGGTCCTACGAGCAGTACTTC
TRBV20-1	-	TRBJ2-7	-	CSATRAYEQYF	TGCAGTGCGACTAGAGCTTACGAGCAGTACTTC
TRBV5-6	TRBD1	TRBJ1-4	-	CASSPRGGQGPEKLFF	TGTGCCAGCAGCCCTAGAGGGGGACAGGGCCCCGAAAAACTGTTTTTT
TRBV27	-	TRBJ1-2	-	CASSLGGTYGYTF	TGTGCCAGCAGTTTAGGAGGGACCTATGGCTACACCTTC
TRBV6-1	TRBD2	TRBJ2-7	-	CASSEGGGGLYEQYF	TGTGCCAGCAGTGAAGGTGGCGGGGGGTTGTACGAGCAGTACTTC
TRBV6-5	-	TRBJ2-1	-	CASSRGREQFF	TGTGCCAGCAGCCGGGGTCGTGAGCAGTTCTTC
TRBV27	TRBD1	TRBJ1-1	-	CATGQGAGTEAFF	TGTGCCACCGGGCAGGGGGCCGGCACTGAAGCTTTCTTT
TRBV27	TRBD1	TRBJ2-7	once	CASSPSRTGVSYEQYF	TGTGCCAGCAGCCCTAGTCGGACAGGGGTAAGCTACGAGCAGTACTTC
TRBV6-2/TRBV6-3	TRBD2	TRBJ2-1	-	CASSYSGTSGPNEQFF	TGTGCCAGCAGTTATTCCGGGACTAGCGGCCCTAATGAGCAGTTCTTC
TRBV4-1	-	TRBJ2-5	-	CASSQDGGQGGETQYF	TGCGCCAGCAGCCAAGATGGGGGGCAGGGCGGGGAGACCCAGTACTTC
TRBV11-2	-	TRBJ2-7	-	CASSSGVEQYF	TGTGCCAGCAGCTCAGGGGTCGAGCAGTACTTC
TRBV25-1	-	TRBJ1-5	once	CASSGTGRGQPQHF	TGTGCCAGCAGTGGTACAGGGCGGGGGCAGCCCCAGCATTTT
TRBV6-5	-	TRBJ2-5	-	CASSYQDRHGETQYF	TGTGCCAGCAGTTACCAGGACCGCCATGGGGAGACCCAGTACTTC
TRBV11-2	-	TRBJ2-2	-	CASSRRVAYPGELFF	TGTGCCAGCAGCCGGAGGGTAGCCTACCCCGGGGAGCTGTTTTTT
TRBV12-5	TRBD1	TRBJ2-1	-	CASGLLGQGLSFFYNEQFF	TGTGCTAGTGGACTCCTTGGACAGGGGCTCTCCTTTTTTTACAATGAGCAGTTCTTC
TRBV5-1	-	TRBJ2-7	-	CASSLSTGKTYEQYF	TGCGCCAGCAGCTTGAGCACAGGAAAAACCTACGAGCAGTACTTC
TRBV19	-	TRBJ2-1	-	CASSTTSSYNEQFF	TGTGCCAGTAGTACCACGAGCTCCTACAATGAGCAGTTCTTC
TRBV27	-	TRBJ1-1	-	CASSSYGQHTEAFF	TGTGCCAGCAGCTCCTACGGACAGCACACTGAAGCTTTCTTT
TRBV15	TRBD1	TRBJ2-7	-	CATSSPDRGAYEQYF	TGTGCCACCAGCTCTCCGGACAGGGGGGCCTACGAGCAGTACTTC
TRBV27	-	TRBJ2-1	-	CASSLIFSGYNEQFF	TGTGCCAGCAGTTTAATATTTAGCGGCTACAATGAGCAGTTCTTC
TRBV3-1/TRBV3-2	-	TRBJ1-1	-	CASSQGRREAFF	TGTGCCAGCAGCCAAGGACGGAGAGAAGCTTTCTTT
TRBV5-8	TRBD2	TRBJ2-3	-	CASSLARLAGVADTQYF	TGTGCCAGCAGCTTGGCCCGTCTAGCGGGAGTTGCAGATACGCAGTATTTT
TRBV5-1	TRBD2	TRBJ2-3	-	CASSHTSGQRTDTQYF	TGCGCCAGCAGTCATACTAGCGGACAACGCACAGATACGCAGTATTTT
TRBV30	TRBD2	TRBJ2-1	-	CAWSVSLAGPGWEQFF	TGTGCCTGGAGTGTTAGTCTAGCGGGTCCTGGGTGGGAGCAGTTCTTC
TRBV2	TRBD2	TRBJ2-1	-	CASSETAAGSYNEQFF	TGTGCCAGCAGTGAAACGGCAGCGGGATCCTACAATGAGCAGTTCTTC
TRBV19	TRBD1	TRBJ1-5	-	CASSRDSASNQPQHF	TGTGCCAGTAGTAGGGACAGCGCCAGCAATCAGCCCCAGCATTTT
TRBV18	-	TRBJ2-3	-	CASSPRSRSTDTQYF	TGTGCCAGCTCACCGAGGTCCCGAAGCACAGATACGCAGTATTTT
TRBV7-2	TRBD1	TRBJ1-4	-	CASSAQTGANEKLFF	TGTGCCAGCAGCGCCCAGACAGGGGCTAATGAAAAACTGTTTTTT
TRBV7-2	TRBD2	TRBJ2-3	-	CASSFRSSGTDTQYF	TGTGCCAGCAGCTTTAGGTCTAGCGGTACAGATACGCAGTATTTT
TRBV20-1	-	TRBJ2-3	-	CSAQRPGTQYF	TGCAGTGCTCAGAGGCCCGGTACGCAGTATTTT
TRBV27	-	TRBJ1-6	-	CASSLYVTSSSYNSPLHF	TGTGCCAGCAGTTTGTATGTGACGTCGAGCTCCTATAATTCACCCCTCCACTTT